The 24 T cell receptor beta chains listed next were all sequenced from one sample in a study of memory CD4+ T cells and cytomegalovirus serostatus. Profiling relied on immunoSEQ multiplex PCR, and the TCRdb table lists in-frame clones only, not all of them. The data contain fewer than 35,000 clones, roughly three quarters of them seen just once; the ten biggest clones take up roughly 0.98%. Single viable CD3+CD4+CD8-CD45RO+ cells were sorted as the memory CD4+ T cells. Sequencing was done on a sample of memory CD4+ T cells from blood. These receptors came from an adult in good health and CMV-seronegative.

As to this clone: Other DNA sequences in the sample encode the same CDR3. V gene TRBV6-4 combines with J gene TRBJ2-2, with no clear D. The CDR3 runs to 14 residues. V was clipped by 3 bases and J by 2 bases, with 7 bases between them. In germline, CDR1 is MRHNA, CDR2 SNTAGT. As DNA, the CDR3 is TGTGCCAGCAGTGAGGTCGCCAACACCGGGGAGCTGTTTTTT. It encodes CASSEVANTGELFF.

The gene calls are TRBV5-4 and TRBJ1-1, with a possible D match to TRBD1 (5 bases). V shed 0 bases and J shed 1 base, with 10 bases lying between them. This CDR3 contains 15 residues. From germline, CDR1 is SGHNT and CDR2 YYREEE (reference sequence). The chain's CDR3 is CASSLEWGRNTEAFF. In nucleotides, the CDR3 is TGTGCCAGCAGCTTGGAGTGGGGCAGGAACACTGAAGCTTTCTTT.

V is TRBV7-9 and J is TRBJ2-3; 12 bases line up with TRBD2. Germline CDR1 reads SEHNR; CDR2 reads FQNEAQ (reference sequence). V shed 5 bases and J 2 bases; nucleotides not matched to a gene: 5. This CDR3 spans 16 amino acids. The CDR3 protein is CASSQGLAGSTDTQYF. The CDR3 DNA reads TGTGCCAGCAGCCAAGGACTAGCGGGGTCCACAGATACGCAGTATTTT.

The chain combines TRBV6-5 with TRBJ1-5; 8 nucleotides match TRBD1. This CDR3 is built from 15 residues. Germline V gives CDR1 MNHEY, CDR2 SVGAGI. V lost 5 bases and J lost 3; bases outside the gene matches: 6. CDR3 DNA: TGTGCCAGCAGTCCCGGACAGGGCCTCAATCAGCCCCAGCATTTT. Protein: CASSPGQGLNQPQHF.

The chain links TRBV7-2 to TRBJ2-3; no reliable D call. This CDR3 region has 12 residues. V was cut by 3 bases and J by 5 bases, with 6 bases left in between. CDR1 and CDR2 from the germline V gene are SGHTA and FQGNSA. Here the CDR3 DNA reads TGTGCCAGCAGCTTGCAGCGAGATACGCAGTATTTT. Translated: CASSLQRDTQYF.

The CDR3 sequence: CASSVRQELDTQYF. CDR3 nucleotides: TGTGCCAGCAGCGTCCGACAGGAATTGGATACGCAGTATTTT. The gene calls are TRBV9 and TRBJ2-3; D may be TRBD1 (6 bases). Germline CDR1 and CDR2: SGDLS and YYNGEE. Trimming stripped 2 bases from V and 6 bases from J, with 13 bases between. The CDR3 has 14 residues.

In its sample, this clone was seen once. The chain links TRBV25-1 to TRBJ1-4; no clear D. Trimming left V 3 bases short and J 5 bases short, with 13 bases between. The CDR3 covers 15 residues. Germline values: CDR1 MGHDK, CDR2 SYGVNS. CDR3 nucleotides: TGTGCCAGCAGTGATTGGACCCGCCTAAATGAAAAACTGTTTTTT. Protein: CASSDWTRLNEKLFF.

This clone was recorded only once. The V call is TRBV2, the J call TRBJ1-2; 7 bases map to TRBD1. The CDR3 runs 14 residues. CDR1 is SNHLY and CDR2 is FYNNEI in the germline V gene. V lost 1 base and J lost 5; bases outside the gene matches: 4. CDR3 nucleotide sequence: TGTGCCAGCAGTGAAGGACAGGGAAGATATGGCTACACCTTC. It specifies CASSEGQGRYGYTF.

The rearrangement links TRBV28 to TRBJ2-7; D is unclear. This CDR3 region has 12 residues. Trimming took off 8 bases at V and 6 bases at J, with 14 bases between the two ends. Germline CDR1 reads MDHEN; CDR2 reads SYDVKM. The CDR3, as DNA: TGTGCCAGCTCATCGGCAGTGCCCGAGCAGTACTTC. It codes for CASSSAVPEQYF. The entire variable domain, with the rest obtained from reference TRBV28 and TRBJ2-7, is as follows: DVKVTQSSRYLVKRTGEKVFLECVQDMDHENMFWYRQDPGLGLRLIYFSYDVKMKEKGDIPEGYSVSREKKERFSLILESASTNQTSMYLCASSSAVPEQYFGPGTRLTVT.

The gene calls are TRBV6-5 and TRBJ2-2; D possibly corresponds to TRBD1 (5 bases). V lost 0 bases and J 7 bases, leaving 12 bases between the germline ends. The CDR3 is 15 residues long. Germline CDR1 reads MNHEY; CDR2 reads SVGAGI. CDR3 loop: CASSYSGRAFGELFF. The CDR3, as DNA: TGTGCCAGCAGTTACTCGGGCAGGGCGTTCGGGGAGCTGTTTTTT.

V and J are TRBV18 and TRBJ2-7; D gene unclear. CDR1 is KGHSH and CDR2 is LQKENI in the germline V gene. There are 13 residues in the CDR3. Trimming left V 0 bases short and J 2 bases short, with 5 bases between. CDR3 residues: CASSPPTPYEQYF. The CDR3 DNA reads as TGTGCCAGCTCACCACCGACCCCCTACGAGCAGTACTTC.

The J gene is TRBJ1-3, the V gene TRBV6-1; D may be TRBD1 (5 bases). Germline V gives CDR1 MNHNS, CDR2 SASEGT. The CDR3 spans 13 residues. V gave up 3 bases and J gave up 8 bases, with 11 bases separating them. The CDR3 DNA reads as TGTGCCAGCAGTGACCCAGGGAGCTACACCATATATTTT. Translating it yields CASSDPGSYTIYF.

This chain joins TRBV6-4 and TRBJ1-2; no definite D call. This CDR3 spans 16 amino acids. Germline V gene lookup returns CDR1 MRHNA and CDR2 SNTAGT. V lost 0 bases and J 0 bases, leaving 11 bases between the germline ends. The CDR3 DNA reads TGTGCCAGCAGTGACTCTTATAACACCGCTAACTATGGCTACACCTTC. Encoded protein: CASSDSYNTANYGYTF.

The rearrangement joins TRBV4-2 to TRBJ2-1; the match to TRBD2 covers 8 bases. With V trimmed by 4 bases and J by 7 bases, 6 bases remained unmatched. Germline V lookup: CDR1 LGHNA, CDR2 YNFKEQ. This CDR3 comprises 14 residues. The CDR3 sequence: CASSPSGSRNEQFF. The CDR3 DNA sequence: TGTGCCAGCAGCCCCAGCGGGAGTAGAAATGAGCAGTTCTTC.

The rearrangement joins TRBV5-4 to TRBJ1-1, with D hard to call. The CDR3 consists of 13 residues. The germline gives CDR1 SGHNT, CDR2 YYREEE (reference sequence). Trimming cost V 4 bases and J 7 bases, with 14 bases left between them. The CDR3 sequence is CASSPRGGIEAFF. The CDR3 DNA reads as TGTGCCAGCAGCCCCCGGGGAGGAATTGAAGCTTTCTTT.

This chain joins TRBV5-5 and TRBJ2-2, with 8 bases matching TRBD1. CDR1 is SGHKS and CDR2 is YYEKEE in the germline V gene (reference sequence). The length of the CDR3 is 17 residues. V was pared by 2 bases and J by 8 bases, with 14 bases of the junction left unmatched. CDR3 nucleotide sequence: TGTGCCAGCAGCTTATTATCAGGGGGCCGTTATGGAGGGGAGCTGTTTTTT. Translation gives CASSLLSGGRYGGELFF.

The V and J genes are TRBV28 and TRBJ1-3; D is undetermined. Trimming stripped 6 bases from V and 7 bases from J, with 13 bases between. Germline V gene lookup returns CDR1 MDHEN and CDR2 SYDVKM. The CDR3 loop spans 13 amino acids. CDR3 sequence reads: CASSQIPVNTIYF. CDR3 sequence (DNA): TGTGCCAGCAGCCAAATCCCCGTGAACACCATATATTTT.

As concerns this clone: The conserved phenylalanine or tryptophan normally closing the CDR3 is absent here, so this likely arose from a read error. V is TRBV5-8 and J is TRBJ1-5, with D uncertain. CDR3 length: 13 amino acids. V lost 4 bases and J 5 bases, leaving 10 bases between the germline ends. Germline loops: CDR1 SGHTS, CDR2 YDEGEE. The CDR3 DNA follows: TGTGCCAGCAGCCTGAGGTTAGATCAGCCCCAGCATCTT. Translated, it gives CASSLRLDQPQHL.

This chain joins TRBV11-2 and TRBJ1-5; a weak D match, TRBD1 (5 bases). Germline lookup yields CDR1 SGHAT and CDR2 FQNNGV. The V and J ends lost 2 bases and 7 bases respectively, with 9 bases between them. CDR3 length: 13 amino acids. CDR3 in DNA: TGTGCCAGCAGCTTACAGGGCCCCCAGCCCCAGCATTTT. This translates into CASSLQGPQPQHF.

The genes are TRBV5-1 and TRBJ1-2; 8 nucleotides match TRBD1. V shed 1 base, J shed 3 bases, and the junction held 2 bases outside the gene matches. This CDR3 is 14 amino acids long. Germline assignment: CDR1 SGHRS and CDR2 YFSETQ. CDR3 sequence reads: CASSLTGGYYGYTF. In DNA form, the CDR3 reads TGCGCCAGCAGCTTGACAGGGGGATACTATGGCTACACCTTC.

V usage is TRBV30 and J usage is TRBJ2-2, with 9 positions matching TRBD1. Trimming took 5 bases from V and 1 from J; bases not matched to a gene: 2. There are 14 residues in the CDR3. Germline-derived CDR1 and CDR2 are GTSNPN and SVGIG (reference sequence). The CDR3: CAWQGQGNTGELFF. Here the CDR3 DNA reads TGTGCCTGGCAGGGACAGGGGAACACCGGGGAGCTGTTTTTT.

V gene TRBV18 combines with J gene TRBJ2-3, with D maybe TRBD1 (6 bases). The length of the CDR3 is 15 residues. The V end was cut by 0 bases, the J end by 4 bases, with 11 bases between. From germline, CDR1 is KGHSH and CDR2 LQKENI. The CDR3 protein is CASSPPTGESDTQYF. The CDR3, as DNA: TGTGCCAGCTCACCACCGACAGGCGAGTCAGATACGCAGTATTTT.

The rearrangement links TRBV5-4 to TRBJ2-7, with 8 nucleotides matching TRBD2. V dropped 0 bases and J dropped 4; count of bases not matched to a gene: 6. Looked up from germline, CDR1 is SGHNT and CDR2 is YYREEE (reference sequence). There are 15 residues in the CDR3. CDR3: CASSLDRGGTYEQYF. Written as DNA, the CDR3 is TGTGCCAGCAGCTTGGACCGGGGGGGAACTTACGAGCAGTACTTC.

The chain employs TRBV12-1 and TRBJ2-7; TRBD2 is taken as the D call from the table, unchecked against the DNA. TRBV12-1 constitutes a pseudogene. The CDR3 loop spans 17 amino acids. The CDR3 DNA reads as TGTGCCAGCAGCTTTGGGCCTAGCGGGAGTCTAACCTACGAGCAGTACTTC. Its translation is CASSFGPSGSLTYEQYF.